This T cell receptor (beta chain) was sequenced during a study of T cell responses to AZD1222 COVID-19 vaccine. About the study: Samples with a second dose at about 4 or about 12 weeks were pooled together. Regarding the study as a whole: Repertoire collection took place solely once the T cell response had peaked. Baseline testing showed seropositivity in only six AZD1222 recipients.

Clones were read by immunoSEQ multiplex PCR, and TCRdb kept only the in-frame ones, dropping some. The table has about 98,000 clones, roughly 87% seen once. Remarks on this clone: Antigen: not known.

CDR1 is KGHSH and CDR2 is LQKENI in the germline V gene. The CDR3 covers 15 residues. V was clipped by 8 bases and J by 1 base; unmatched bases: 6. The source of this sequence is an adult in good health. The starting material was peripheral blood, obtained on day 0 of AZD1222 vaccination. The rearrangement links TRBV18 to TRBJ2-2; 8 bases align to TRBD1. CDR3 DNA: TGTGCCAGCCCAGGGGGCCTTTGGAACACCGGGGAGCTGTTTTTT. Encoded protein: CASPGGLWNTGELFF.